The 27 T cell receptor beta chains reported below all come from one sample, sequenced in a study of shared clonotypes between healthy human individuals. CD45RO negativity and positive selection for CCR7 defined naive CD8 cells, a population that excluded terminally differentiated effector memory CD45RA+ cells. Clones were read by immunoSEQ multiplex PCR, and TCRdb kept only the in-frame ones, dropping some. The sample records more than 2 million clones, about 93% being singletons. The sequenced material came from naive CD8+ T cells from PBMCs. The source of these receptors is a man younger than 35 in good health. Some clones in this sample may be carry-over from other donors' samples.

The rearrangement links TRBV28 to TRBJ1-5, with D unclear. Germline CDR1 reads MDHEN; CDR2 reads SYDVKM. The germline V and J ends were trimmed by 5 bases and 0 bases, with 11 bases remaining between them. The CDR3 consists of 15 residues. The CDR3 region is CASSRMDYSNQPQHF. The CDR3 DNA reads as TGTGCCAGCAGTCGAATGGACTATAGCAATCAGCCCCAGCATTTT.

This chain links TRBV11-2 with TRBJ2-5, with 7 positions matching TRBD2. The CDR3 length is 16 residues. V was pared by 5 bases and J by 5 bases, with 14 bases of the junction left unmatched. Germline CDR1 and CDR2: SGHAT and FQNNGV. The CDR3 region is CASSPRGGEKSETQYF. Here the CDR3 DNA reads TGTGCCAGCAGCCCGAGGGGAGGGGAGAAGTCGGAGACCCAGTACTTC.

The chain links TRBV28 to TRBJ1-5, with D unclear. The CDR3 totals 14 residues. V gave up 2 bases and J gave up 4 bases, with 9 bases separating them. Looked up from germline, CDR1 is MDHEN and CDR2 is SYDVKM. The CDR3 DNA sequence: TGTGCCAGCAGTTTACAAGGATTTAATCAGCCCCAGCATTTT. This sequence encodes CASSLQGFNQPQHF.

V gene TRBV6-6 combines with J gene TRBJ1-2; 7 bases are shared with TRBD1. The CDR3 spans 15 residues. The trim removed 4 bases at V and 0 bases at J, leaving 5 bases unmatched. The V gene's germline CDR1 is MNHNY and CDR2 SVGAGI (reference sequence). CDR3 loop: CASSWEQGSNYGYTF. CDR3 DNA: TGTGCCAGCAGTTGGGAACAGGGGTCTAACTATGGCTACACCTTC.

This sequence joins TRBV30 and TRBJ1-3, with D hard to call. From germline, CDR1 is GTSNPN and CDR2 SVGIG (reference sequence). V lost 0 bases and J 2 bases, leaving 8 bases between the germline ends. The CDR3 extends over 14 amino acids. The CDR3 region has the DNA TGTGCCTGGAGTGTGCTGGGAGCTGGAAACACCATATATTTT. Translating it yields CAWSVLGAGNTIYF.

V and J are TRBV2 and TRBJ2-3; no firm D call. The V end lost 6 bases, the J end lost 6 bases, and 10 bases lay between the germline ends. The germline V gene has CDR1 SNHLY and CDR2 FYNNEI. The CDR3 sequence is 12 residues long. The CDR3 reads CASSARTDTQYF. CDR3 bases: TGTGCCAGCAGCGCCCGGACGGATACGCAGTATTTT.

The V and J genes are TRBV28 and TRBJ2-7; 9 bases fit TRBD1. V shed 2 bases, J shed 3 bases, and the junction held 8 bases outside the gene matches. Germline CDR1 and CDR2: MDHEN and SYDVKM. This CDR3 region has 16 residues. CDR3 sequence: CASSLHPGQGNYEQYF. The CDR3 coding sequence is TGTGCCAGCAGTTTACATCCGGGACAGGGTAACTACGAGCAGTACTTC.

This clone was seen once. The chain couples TRBV12-5 to TRBJ2-2; D is undetermined. CDR1 is LGHNT and CDR2 is FRNRAP in the germline V gene. Trimming removed 0 bases at V and 2 bases at J, with 19 bases between. The CDR3 is made up of 19 amino acids. The CDR3 reads CASGLVVGPNVLNTGELFF. CDR3 bases: TGTGCTAGTGGTTTGGTAGTCGGACCGAACGTACTCAACACCGGGGAGCTGTTTTTT.

The chain recombines TRBV9 with TRBJ2-2; 11 bases are a match to TRBD2. The CDR3 sequence is 17 residues long. From germline, CDR1 is SGDLS and CDR2 YYNGEE. J gave up 2 bases and V 3 bases, and 6 bases lay outside the gene matches. The CDR3 nucleotides are TGTGCCAGCAGCGGGATAGCGGGAGGGCCCAACACCGGGGAGCTGTTTTTT. It codes for CASSGIAGGPNTGELFF. The full variable domain, completed using reference TRBV9 and TRBJ2-2, is DSGVTQTPKHLITATGQRVTLRCSPRSGDLSVYWYQQSLDQGLQFLIQYYNGEERAKGNILERFSAQQFPDLHSELNLSSLELGDSALYFCASSGIAGGPNTGELFFGEGSRLTVL.

The genes are TRBV19 and TRBJ1-1; no definite D call. V lost 5 bases, J lost 11 bases, and 15 bases lay in between. In germline, CDR1 is LNHDA, CDR2 SQIVND (reference sequence). The CDR3 sequence is 12 residues long. In DNA form, the CDR3 reads TGTGCCAGTAGTCCTGGCGTTTCAAGCGCTTTCTTT. The encoded protein is CASSPGVSSAFF.

The rearrangement uses TRBV5-1 and TRBJ2-7; the D gene is possibly TRBD2 (5 bases). From germline, CDR1 is SGHRS and CDR2 YFSETQ. Trimming took off 6 bases at V and 4 bases at J, with 14 bases between the two ends. The CDR3 has 13 amino acids. In DNA, the CDR3 is TGCGCCAGCAAATGGACTCCTTCATACGAGCAGTACTTC. This sequence encodes CASKWTPSYEQYF.

This clone was recorded a few times. The chain joins TRBV19 to TRBJ1-5; D remains ambiguous. The CDR3 sequence is 16 residues long. Per the germline V gene, CDR1 is LNHDA and CDR2 is SQIVND (reference sequence). Between the trimmed V and J ends, which lost 5 bases and 0 bases, there was a span of 14 bases. CDR3 DNA sequence: TGTGCCAGTAGTCACACACTGATTCGTAGCAATCAGCCCCAGCATTTT. Amino acids: CASSHTLIRSNQPQHF.

This clone appeared once. The V call is TRBV9, the J call TRBJ2-2; a weak D match, TRBD2 (6 bases). The germline V gene encodes CDR1 SGDLS and CDR2 YYNGEE. Trimming pared 4 bases from V and 9 bases from J, leaving 25 bases between. This CDR3 comprises 17 residues. CDR3 DNA sequence: TGTGCCAGCAGCCCCCCGGGACTTCCCTTTGCGGCCCGGGAGCTGTTTTTT. This translates into CASSPPGLPFAARELFF. Filled out from reference TRBV9 and TRBJ2-2, the complete variable domain reads DSGVTQTPKHLITATGQRVTLRCSPRSGDLSVYWYQQSLDQGLQFLIQYYNGEERAKGNILERFSAQQFPDLHSELNLSSLELGDSALYFCASSPPGLPFAARELFFGEGSRLTVL.

The gene calls are TRBV9 and TRBJ2-2; D is unresolved. The V and J ends lost 0 bases and 7 bases respectively, with 7 bases between them. This CDR3 has 13 amino acids. The germline CDR1 and CDR2 sequences are SGDLS and YYNGEE. Written as DNA, the CDR3 is TGTGCCAGCAGCGTAGATGGCGGCGGGGAGCTGTTTTTT. Protein: CASSVDGGGELFF.

V and J are TRBV6-4 and TRBJ1-2, with unresolved D. The CDR3 runs to 15 residues. With 4 bases removed from V and 0 bases from J, the gap between germline ends came to 12 bases. Germline CDR1 reads MRHNA; CDR2 reads SNTAGT. CDR3 nucleotides: TGTGCCAGCAGTGTTAGGAACGGGGCTAACTATGGCTACACCTTC. Translating it yields CASSVRNGANYGYTF.

This chain connects TRBV6-5 to TRBJ2-7, with 7 bases fitting TRBD2. The CDR3 covers 14 residues. Per germline, CDR1 MNHEY and CDR2 SVGAGI. After removal of 11 bases from V and 2 bases from J, the junction contained 12 bases not matched to a gene. CDR3 DNA: TGTGCCCCCCTAGCGGAGGGTCTTGCCTACGAGCAGTACTTC. Protein sequence: CAPLAEGLAYEQYF.

The V call is TRBV7-9, the J call TRBJ2-1, with 7 bases identical to TRBD1. CDR1 SEHNR and CDR2 FQNEAQ come from the germline V gene (reference sequence). V lost 5 bases, J lost 8 bases, and 15 bases stayed unmatched. CDR3 size: 16 residues. The CDR3 sequence is CASSRTNSLGGDEQFF. CDR3 coding DNA: TGTGCCAGCAGCCGCACCAATTCCCTAGGGGGCGATGAGCAGTTCTTC.

This sequence joins TRBV5-7 and TRBJ1-2; the D is unclear. TRBV5-7 falls under the ORF class, with uncertain function. V was trimmed by 5 bases and J by 7 bases, leaving 12 bases between them. CDR3 length: 12 residues. The DNA of the CDR3 is TGTGCCAGCAGGACAAAACGGGGTGGCTACACCTTC. Encoded protein: CASRTKRGGYTF.

The rearrangement uses TRBV14 and TRBJ2-1; 8 nucleotides agree with TRBD2. The CDR3 length is 15 residues. The V segment lost 4 bases and the J segment 3 bases; nucleotides outside the gene matches: 5. Per the germline V gene, CDR1 is SGHDN and CDR2 is FVKESK. The CDR3 reads CASSPIAGYYNEQFF. In DNA, the CDR3 is TGTGCCAGCAGCCCTATAGCGGGATACTACAATGAGCAGTTCTTC.

The chain is built from TRBV7-9 and TRBJ1-2; TRBD1 agrees at 8 bases. The CDR3 runs to 16 residues. J lost 7 bases, V lost 5 bases, and 15 bases had no gene match. The germline V gene encodes CDR1 SEHNR and CDR2 FQNEAQ (reference sequence). The CDR3: CASSPPVQGAIPGYTF. CDR3 nucleotides: TGTGCCAGCAGCCCCCCGGTGCAGGGGGCAATCCCTGGCTACACCTTC.

V gene TRBV7-2 combines with J gene TRBJ2-7; TRBD1 matches at 8 bases. With 3 bases clipped from V and 6 bases from J, the junction kept 4 bases outside the gene matches. This CDR3 has 13 amino acids. Germline-derived CDR1 and CDR2 are SGHTA and FQGNSA. CDR3 coding DNA: TGTGCCAGCAGCTTGGACAGGGTTCCCGAGCAGTACTTC. It codes for CASSLDRVPEQYF.

To note about this clone: The sample carries other DNA sequences with the same CDR3. J is TRBJ1-2 and V is TRBV9; no clear D. Germline V gene data show CDR1 as SGDLS and CDR2 as YYNGEE. The CDR3 covers 11 residues. The germline V and J ends were trimmed by 4 bases and 8 bases, with 9 bases remaining between them. Here the CDR3 reads CASSSTRGYTF. CDR3 nucleotide sequence: TGTGCCAGCAGCTCCACGCGGGGCTACACCTTC.

The chain uses TRBV27 and TRBJ2-1; D is possibly TRBD1 or TRBD2 (5 bases each). Deletions cut 1 base from V and 9 bases from J, with 10 bases between. The CDR3 covers 13 residues. The germline V gene encodes CDR1 MNHEY and CDR2 SMNVEV (reference sequence). The DNA for the CDR3 is TGTGCCAGCAGTTTATATATTGGGGGTGAGCAGTTCTTC. This gives the protein CASSLYIGGEQFF.

V and J are TRBV28 and TRBJ2-1; 14 bases are shared with TRBD2. Germline loops: CDR1 MDHEN, CDR2 SYDVKM. The CDR3 length is 15 residues. Germline trimming cut 4 bases from V and 8 bases from J; bases unmatched to any gene: 4. The CDR3 DNA sequence: TGTGCCAGCAGTTCCCGACTAGCGGGAGGGGATGAGCAGTTCTTC. Its protein product is CASSSRLAGGDEQFF.

J is TRBJ2-7 and V is TRBV5-5; TRBD1 aligns across 7 bases. The germline gives CDR1 SGHKS, CDR2 YYEKEE (reference sequence). With 9 bases clipped from V and 4 bases from J, the junction kept 7 bases outside the gene matches. This CDR3 contains 12 residues. This chain's CDR3 is CATRDSRYEQYF. The CDR3 DNA follows: TGTGCCACCCGGGACAGTCGTTACGAGCAGTACTTC.

The V and J genes are TRBV29-1 and TRBJ2-2; D might be TRBD1 or TRBD2, each matching 5 bases. CDR1 and CDR2 (germline): SQVTM, ANQGSEA. V lost 2 bases, J lost 6 bases, and 13 bases lay in between. The CDR3 spans 14 residues. CDR3 nucleotide sequence: TGCAGCGTTGAATTACAGGACGGGGCCGGGGAGCTGTTTTTT. Amino acids: CSVELQDGAGELFF.

V usage is TRBV7-8 and J usage is TRBJ2-1; D not certain. Trimming left V 2 bases short and J 1 base short, with 9 bases between. There are 15 residues in the CDR3. Germline V CDR1 and CDR2: SGHVS, FQNEAQ. The CDR3 DNA reads as TGTGCCAGCAGCTTAATTGGCGGTTCCTACAATGAGCAGTTCTTC. Amino acid sequence: CASSLIGGSYNEQFF.